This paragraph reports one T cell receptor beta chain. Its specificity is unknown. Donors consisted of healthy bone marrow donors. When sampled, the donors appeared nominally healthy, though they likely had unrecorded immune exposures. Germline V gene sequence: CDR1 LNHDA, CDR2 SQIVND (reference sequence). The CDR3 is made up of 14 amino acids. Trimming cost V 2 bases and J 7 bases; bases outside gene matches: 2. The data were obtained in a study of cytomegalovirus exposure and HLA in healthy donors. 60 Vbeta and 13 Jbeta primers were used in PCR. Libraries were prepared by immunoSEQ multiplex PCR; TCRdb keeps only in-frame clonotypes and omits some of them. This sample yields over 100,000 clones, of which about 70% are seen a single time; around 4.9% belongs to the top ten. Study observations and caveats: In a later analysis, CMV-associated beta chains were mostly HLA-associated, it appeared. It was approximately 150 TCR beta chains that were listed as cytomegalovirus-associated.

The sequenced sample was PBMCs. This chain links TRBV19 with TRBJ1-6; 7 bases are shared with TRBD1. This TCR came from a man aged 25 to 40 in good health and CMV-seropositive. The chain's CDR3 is CASSIRGPNSPLHF. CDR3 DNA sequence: TGTGCCAGTAGTATAAGGGGGCCCAATTCACCCCTCCACTTT.